This T cell receptor (beta chain) comes out of a study of blood T cells in healthy people across ages. Together with a sample-barcoded 5' primer, a J-beta primer mix was included in a second PCR lasting about 6 to 11 cycles. TCRdb ran MiXCR on the 5' RACE reads and lists one entry per CDR3 protein. Among more than 500,000 distinct CDR3 sequences listed, 27% were seen once. This CDR3 is built from 13 residues. V trimming: 6 bases; J trimming: 6 bases; junction bases outside the gene matches: 7. The germline V gene has CDR1 SQVTM and CDR2 ANQGSEA. This TCR came from a woman in her 70s in good health. Sequenced material: blood. V usage is TRBV29-1 and J usage is TRBJ1-1, with 10 bases that match TRBD1. The CDR3 spells CSVRTGGYAEAFF. In DNA form, the CDR3 reads TGCAGCGTCCGGACAGGGGGGTACGCTGAAGCTTTCTTT.